This T cell receptor (beta chain) comes out of a study of blood T cell repertoires in COVID-19. Here immunoSEQ multiplex PCR was the method, and the copy in TCRdb shows in-frame clones only, minus some. The sample contains over 65,000 clones, approximately 88% of which appear only once. Germline V gives CDR1 GTSNPN, CDR2 SVGIG (reference sequence). Trimming cost V 3 bases and J 0 bases, with 8 bases left between them. CDR3 length: 13 amino acids. This TCR was recovered from a woman in her sixties with acute or convalescent COVID-19. The chain is built from TRBV30 and TRBJ1-1, with D possibly being TRBD1 (5 bases). Material: peripheral blood. In DNA form, the CDR3 reads TGTGCCTGGAGGGTCAGGGTGAACACTGAAGCTTTCTTT. Translating it yields CAWRVRVNTEAFF.